A single sample gave rise to the 24 T cell receptor beta chains below, sequenced in a study of blood T cell repertoires in COVID-19. The table came from immunoSEQ multiplex PCR; TCRdb's copy has only in-frame clones and leaves some out. The sample holds approximately 160,000 clones, 85% to 95% seen once. Source material: peripheral blood. These receptors originate from a man in his fifties with acute or convalescent COVID-19.

The chain has TRBV7-8 and TRBJ1-1, with 12 bases aligning to TRBD1. Germline assignment: CDR1 SGHVS and CDR2 FQNEAQ. The trim removed 5 bases at V and 7 bases at J, leaving 8 bases unmatched. CDR3 length: 15 amino acids. The CDR3 protein is CASSMPGQGAVEAFF. In DNA form, the CDR3 reads TGTGCCAGCAGCATGCCGGGACAGGGGGCTGTTGAAGCTTTCTTT.

The J gene is TRBJ1-2, the V gene TRBV18; D gene ambiguous. In germline, CDR1 is KGHSH, CDR2 LQKENI. The V gene lost 5 bases and the J gene lost 2 bases, with 18 bases spanning the gap. CDR3 length equals 16 residues. CDR3 DNA sequence: TGTGCCAGCTCATCCCTCGACGGGAGGCTAAACTATGGCTACACCTTC. It is translated as CASSSLDGRLNYGYTF.

The chain links TRBV28 to TRBJ1-1, with unresolved D. This CDR3 has 14 amino acids. CDR1 and CDR2 from the germline V gene are MDHEN and SYDVKM. V was cut by 6 bases and J by 1 base, with 12 bases left in between. The CDR3 nucleotides are TGTGCCAGCAGCCGATGGGCGGGGAACACTGAAGCTTTCTTT. This translates into CASSRWAGNTEAFF. Drawing the rest from reference TRBV28 and TRBJ1-1, the complete variable domain is DVKVTQSSRYLVKRTGEKVFLECVQDMDHENMFWYRQDPGLGLRLIYFSYDVKMKEKGDIPEGYSVSREKKERFSLILESASTNQTSMYLCASSRWAGNTEAFFGQGTRLTVV.

This sequence joins TRBV7-8 and TRBJ2-3; 8 bases are shared with TRBD1. V was pared by 1 base and J by 3 bases, with 6 bases of the junction left unmatched. The CDR3 contains 16 residues. Germline CDR1 reads SGHVS; CDR2 reads FQNEAQ. The CDR3 sequence: CASSLGQGAGTDTQYF. In DNA form, the CDR3 reads TGTGCCAGCAGCTTAGGTCAGGGGGCAGGAACAGATACGCAGTATTTT.

J is TRBJ1-2 and V is TRBV28, with 7 bases that match TRBD1. The CDR3 extends over 16 amino acids. Losses at the gene ends were 3 bases for V and 6 bases for J; bases not matched to a gene: 13. Germline CDR1 MDHEN, CDR2 SYDVKM. The CDR3 DNA is TGTGCCAGCAGTTTGATGGCCGGGACAGAGGGTAATGGCTACACCTTC. Its translation is CASSLMAGTEGNGYTF.

This chain links TRBV5-1 with TRBJ2-1; 11 positions agree with TRBD2. The CDR3 is 18 residues long. CDR1 and CDR2 (germline): SGHRS, YFSETQ. The V gene end was trimmed by 5 bases and the J gene end by 6 bases; junction bases not matched to a gene: 16. CDR3 sequence reads: CASSFGFQGLAVLNEQFF. CDR3 nucleotides: TGCGCCAGCAGTTTTGGATTTCAGGGACTAGCGGTGCTCAATGAGCAGTTCTTC.

CDR3 loop: CASSYEGAMDTQYF. The CDR3 region has the DNA TGTGCCAGCAGCTACGAAGGGGCCATGGATACGCAGTATTTT. The J gene is TRBJ2-3, the V gene TRBV7-6; tentatively, D is TRBD1 (5 bases). CDR3 length: 14 residues. The V end was cut by 4 bases, the J end by 6 bases, with 14 bases between. Germline CDR1 and CDR2: SGHVS and FNYEAQ. Drawing the rest from reference TRBV7-6 and TRBJ2-3, the complete variable domain is GAGVSQSPRYKVTKRGQDVALRCDPISGHVSLYWYRQALGQGPEFLTYFNYEAQQDKSGLPNDRFSAERPEGSISTLTIQRTEQRDSAMYRCASSYEGAMDTQYFGPGTRLTVL.

This clone was seen a few times. The gene calls are TRBV12-3 or TRBV12-4 and TRBJ1-1; 7 bases line up with TRBD1. The length of the CDR3 is 13 residues. The J segment lost 3 bases and the V segment lost 2 bases, leaving 0 bases of the junction unmatched. The CDR3 sequence is CASSLQGDTEAFF. As DNA, the CDR3 is TGTGCCAGCAGTTTACAGGGGGACACTGAAGCTTTCTTT.

A note on this clone: At one boundary the junction diverges from the germline segment, which might be a read error. The chain is built from TRBV28 and TRBJ1-6, with a possible D match to TRBD1 (5 bases). The CDR3 contains 12 residues. Looked up from germline, CDR1 is MDHEN and CDR2 is SYDVKM. The DNA of the CDR3 is TGTGCCAGCAGTTTAGCGGGGCGGCCCCCCCACTTC. Translation: CASSLAGRPPHF.

The chain combines TRBV2 with TRBJ1-5, with TRBD1 identical over 10 bases. Germline values: CDR1 SNHLY, CDR2 FYNNEI. This CDR3 is 17 amino acids long. V shed 3 bases and J 2 bases; nucleotides not matched to a gene: 7. The CDR3 sequence is CASSDLRDRGGNQPQHF. The CDR3 DNA is TGTGCCAGCAGTGACCTCCGGGACAGGGGAGGCAATCAGCCCCAGCATTTT.

V gene TRBV10-1 combines with J gene TRBJ2-3, with 9 bases identical to TRBD2. The CDR3 has 16 residues. Germline CDR1 is WNHNN and CDR2 is SYGVQD (reference sequence). With 4 bases clipped from V and 0 bases from J, the junction kept 5 bases outside the gene matches. The CDR3 region has the DNA TGCGCCAGCAGTGTGACTAGCGGAGCGAGCACAGATACGCAGTATTTT. This translates into CASSVTSGASTDTQYF.

This chain connects TRBV6-5 to TRBJ2-4, with D unclear. The V gene lost 2 bases and the J gene lost 0 bases, with 11 bases spanning the gap. This CDR3 spans 16 amino acids. The germline gives CDR1 MNHEY, CDR2 SVGAGI. The CDR3 loop is CASSYGPALAKNIQYF. DNA of the CDR3: TGTGCCAGCAGTTACGGGCCAGCACTAGCCAAAAACATTCAGTACTTC.

The chain employs TRBV5-1 and TRBJ2-1, with TRBD2 identical over 7 bases. Per the germline V gene, CDR1 is SGHRS and CDR2 is YFSETQ. V was clipped by 4 bases and J by 4 bases; unmatched bases: 8. CDR3 length equals 15 residues. The DNA of the CDR3 is TGCGCCAGCAGCGTTAGCGGGTCTTCGTACAATGAGCAGTTCTTC. It translates to CASSVSGSSYNEQFF.

The chain uses TRBV10-3 and TRBJ2-1, with D tentatively TRBD1 (6 bases). The CDR3 is 13 residues long. Germline CDR1 reads ENHRY; CDR2 reads SYGVKD. Trimming left V 8 bases short and J 5 bases short, with 13 bases between. The CDR3 reads CAIWTEKNNEQFF. For the CDR3, the DNA is TGTGCCATCTGGACAGAGAAAAACAATGAGCAGTTCTTC.

DNA for the CDR3: TGTGCCAGCAGCCACCCGTTGGGGCGGAACGAGCAGTACGTC. It is translated as CASSHPLGRNEQYV. This chain joins TRBV3-1 (or the pseudogene TRBV3-2) and TRBJ2-7, with a possible D match to TRBD1 (5 bases). The CDR3 extends over 14 amino acids. In germline, CDR1 is LGHDT, CDR2 YNNKEL (reference sequence). V was pared by 3 bases and J by 5 bases, with 14 bases between.

V gene TRBV30 combines with J gene TRBJ2-1; a weak D match, TRBD1 (6 bases). The germline V gene encodes CDR1 GTSNPN and CDR2 SVGIG (reference sequence). The V end was cut by 3 bases, the J end by 12 bases, with 18 bases between. The CDR3 contains 13 residues. The CDR3 here is CAWRSPPGTWQFF. For the CDR3, the DNA is TGTGCCTGGAGGTCCCCCCCCGGGACATGGCAGTTCTTC.

CDR3 DNA sequence: TGCAGCGTTGGGGGGGCTAACTATGGCTACACCTTC. Translated, it gives CSVGGANYGYTF. The V call is TRBV29-1, the J call TRBJ1-2; possibly TRBD1 for D (5 bases). The CDR3 length is 12 residues. The V gene lost 4 bases and the J gene lost 0 bases, with 6 bases spanning the gap. Germline V gene lookup returns CDR1 SQVTM and CDR2 ANQGSEA.

V gene TRBV6-6 combines with J gene TRBJ2-6; 10 bases map to TRBD2. Trimming took 5 bases from V and 3 from J; bases not matched to a gene: 7. Germline V gene lookup returns CDR1 MNHNY and CDR2 SVGAGI (reference sequence). The CDR3 covers 17 residues. The CDR3 nucleotides read TGTGCCAGCAGTCATCCTAGCGGGGGTGGTGGGGCCAACGTCCTGACTTTC. It yields the protein CASSHPSGGGGANVLTF.

The chain recombines TRBV3-1 (or the pseudogene TRBV3-2) with TRBJ2-3; 8 nucleotides match TRBD2. Germline V CDR1 and CDR2: LGHDT, YNNKEL (reference sequence). The CDR3 spans 18 residues. The ends lost 0 bases at V and 4 bases at J; junction bases unmatched: 12. This CDR3 is CASSQDPRFAGGADTQYF. CDR3 DNA: TGTGCCAGCAGCCAAGATCCCCGATTTGCGGGGGGTGCAGATACGCAGTATTTT.

The chain joins TRBV6-2 or TRBV6-3 to TRBJ2-5; TRBD1 is a possible D gene (6 bases). V dropped 2 bases and J dropped 2 bases, with 9 bases sitting between them. This CDR3 has 14 residues. Germline lookup yields CDR1 MNHEY and CDR2 SVGEGT. The CDR3 loop reads CASSYRTEQETQYF. CDR3 nucleotides: TGTGCCAGCAGTTACCGGACAGAACAAGAGACCCAGTACTTC.

The V call is TRBV5-8, the J call TRBJ2-3, with 8 bases identical to TRBD2. Per germline, CDR1 SGHTS and CDR2 YDEGEE. The CDR3 is made up of 15 amino acids. The V gene end was trimmed by 2 bases and the J gene end by 2 bases; junction bases not matched to a gene: 4. CDR3 sequence reads: CASSFSGGPTDTQYF. Written as DNA, the CDR3 is TGTGCCAGCAGCTTCTCGGGAGGGCCCACAGATACGCAGTATTTT.

This chain connects TRBV30 to TRBJ1-3; 8 bases align to TRBD1. CDR3 size: 14 residues. Germline trimming cut 3 bases from V and 3 bases from J; bases unmatched to any gene: 4. The V gene's germline CDR1 is GTSNPN and CDR2 SVGIG (reference sequence). The CDR3 DNA sequence: TGTGCCTGGAGCACAGGGGGAGATGGAAACACCATATATTTT. Translating gives CAWSTGGDGNTIYF.

The rearrangement links TRBV5-5 to TRBJ1-4, with D tentatively TRBD1 (6 bases). The CDR3 runs to 14 residues. Germline CDR1 reads SGHKS; CDR2 reads YYEKEE (reference sequence). Trimming removed 4 bases from V and 5 bases from J, with 12 bases in between. CDR3 DNA: TGTGCCAGCAGCGCTTCAGGGGCCAATGAAAAACTGTTTTTT. Translation: CASSASGANEKLFF.

The chain uses TRBV3-1 (or the pseudogene TRBV3-2) and TRBJ2-2; D is unclear. The CDR3 consists of 14 residues. Germline values: CDR1 LGHDT, CDR2 YNNKEL (reference sequence). Deletions cut 6 bases from V and 0 bases from J, with 8 bases between. CDR3 nucleotides: TGTGCCAGCAGTCCAGTCGCGAACACCGGGGAGCTGTTTTTT. Protein: CASSPVANTGELFF.